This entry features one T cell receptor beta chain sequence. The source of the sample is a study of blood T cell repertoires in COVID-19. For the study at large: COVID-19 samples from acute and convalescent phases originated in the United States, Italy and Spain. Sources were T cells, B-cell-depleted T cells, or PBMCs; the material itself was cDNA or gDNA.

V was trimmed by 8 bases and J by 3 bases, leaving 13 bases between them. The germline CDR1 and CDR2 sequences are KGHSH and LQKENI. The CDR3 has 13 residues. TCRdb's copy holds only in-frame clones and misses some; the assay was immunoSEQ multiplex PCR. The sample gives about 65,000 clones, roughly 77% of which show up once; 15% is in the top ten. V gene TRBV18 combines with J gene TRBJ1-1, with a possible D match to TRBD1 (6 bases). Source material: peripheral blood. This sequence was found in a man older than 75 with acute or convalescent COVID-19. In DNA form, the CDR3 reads TGTGCCAGCCACACCCGACAGGACACTGAAGCTTTCTTT. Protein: CASHTRQDTEAFF.